The rows below give T cell receptor beta chains drawn from one sample of a study of radiation and T cells in renal cell carcinoma. Data came from immunoSEQ multiplex PCR; TCRdb stores just in-frame clones and leaves some out. The sample consists of roughly 150,000 clones, about 88% of them appearing once. Sequencing used blood, obtained from a patient whose treatment included radiotherapy and nephrectomy. All receptors come from a woman in her seventies with renal cell carcinoma. Both conserved end residues are part of each CDR3. Each record gives: clone size, D gene, V gene, J gene, CDR3 protein, CDR3 DNA. The D gene is left open where the match is weak. The size field is filled for only some rows; it gives once, few, many or a size class.

size: once
D: .
V: TRBV4-3
J: TRBJ2-7
CDR3: CASSRDRGGNYEQYF
DNA: TGCGCCAGCAGCCGCGATCGAGGAGGGAACTACGAGCAGTACTTC

size: .
D: .
V: TRBV6-6
J: TRBJ2-2
CDR3: CASSPRTGELFF
DNA: TGTGCCAGCTCCCCCCGCACCGGGGAGCTGTTTTTT

size: .
D: .
V: TRBV5-1
J: TRBJ2-1
CDR3: CASSLGNNEQFF
DNA: TGCGCCAGCAGCTTGGGGAACAATGAGCAGTTCTTC

size: once
D: .
V: TRBV5-1
J: TRBJ2-2
CDR3: CASSLETQNTGELFF
DNA: TGCGCCAGCAGCTTAGAGACTCAAAACACCGGGGAGCTGTTTTTT

size: .
D: .
V: TRBV7-9
J: TRBJ1-2
CDR3: CASSLAGGSYGYTF
DNA: TGTGCCAGCAGCCTAGCGGGCGGCTCCTATGGCTACACCTTC

size: once
D: .
V: TRBV6-5
J: TRBJ1-1
CDR3: CATGPRTLRAEAFF
DNA: TGTGCCACCGGACCGCGTACCCTCCGCGCTGAAGCTTTCTTT

size: .
D: .
V: TRBV10-3
J: TRBJ2-3
CDR3: CAISESRGRTSTDTQYF
DNA: TGTGCCATCAGTGAGTCCCGGGGTAGGACGAGCACAGATACGCAGTATTTT

size: .
D: TRBD1
V: TRBV5-1
J: TRBJ2-2
CDR3: CASPERGPNTGELFF
DNA: TGCGCCAGCCCCGAAAGGGGGCCGAACACCGGGGAGCTGTTTTTT

size: .
D: TRBD1
V: TRBV19
J: TRBJ2-3
CDR3: CASSKLGQGTDTQYF
DNA: TGTGCCAGTAGTAAGCTCGGACAGGGGACCGATACGCAGTATTTT

size: .
D: .
V: TRBV2
J: TRBJ2-1
CDR3: CASFERGPGGNEQFF
DNA: TGTGCCAGCTTTGAAAGGGGGCCAGGGGGGAATGAGCAGTTCTTC

size: .
D: TRBD2
V: TRBV4-1
J: TRBJ2-1
CDR3: CASSQHPRTSGGLYNEQFF
DNA: TGCGCCAGCAGCCAACATCCCCGGACTAGCGGGGGACTGTACAATGAGCAGTTCTTC

size: few
D: TRBD1
V: TRBV6-1
J: TRBJ1-5
CDR3: CASSFGTGDQPQHF
DNA: TGTGCCAGCAGTTTCGGGACAGGGGATCAGCCCCAGCATTTT

size: .
D: .
V: TRBV19
J: TRBJ1-1
CDR3: CASSMARVRTEAFF
DNA: TGTGCCAGTAGTATGGCCAGGGTACGCACTGAAGCTTTCTTT

size: .
D: .
V: TRBV5-1
J: TRBJ2-7
CDR3: CASSLELHEQYF
DNA: TGCGCCAGCAGCTTGGAGCTCCACGAGCAGTACTTC

size: .
D: .
V: TRBV9
J: TRBJ1-1
CDR3: CASSGREGHTEAFF
DNA: TGTGCCAGCAGCGGAAGGGAGGGTCACACTGAAGCTTTCTTT

size: .
D: .
V: TRBV4-3
J: TRBJ2-7
CDR3: CASSQERLSSYEQYF
DNA: TGCGCCAGCAGCCAAGAGCGCTTGAGCTCCTACGAGCAGTACTTC

size: .
D: .
V: TRBV29-1
J: TRBJ2-1
CDR3: CSVEKSGNEQFF
DNA: TGCAGCGTTGAGAAATCAGGAAATGAGCAGTTCTTC

size: .
D: .
V: TRBV9
J: TRBJ1-6
CDR3: CASSPDRGSYNSPLHF
DNA: TGTGCCAGCAGCCCTGACAGAGGCTCCTATAATTCACCCCTCCACTTT

size: .
D: .
V: TRBV7-8
J: TRBJ1-1
CDR3: CASSSRWGRGLGTEAFF
DNA: TGTGCCAGCAGCTCCAGGTGGGGAAGGGGCCTAGGCACTGAAGCTTTCTTT

size: once
D: .
V: TRBV5-6
J: TRBJ1-1
CDR3: CASSWRGNTEAFF
DNA: TGTGCCAGCAGCTGGCGGGGGAACACTGAAGCTTTCTTT

size: .
D: .
V: TRBV5-5
J: TRBJ1-1
CDR3: CASSLEWDPMSNTEAFF
DNA: TGTGCCAGCAGCTTGGAATGGGACCCCATGAGTAACACTGAAGCTTTCTTT

size: .
D: .
V: TRBV18
J: TRBJ2-5
CDR3: CASSPRTAIGETQYF
DNA: TGTGCCAGCTCACCAAGGACTGCGATTGGGGAGACCCAGTACTTC

size: once
D: TRBD2
V: TRBV7-8
J: TRBJ2-7
CDR3: CASSDPLTSGGQYF
DNA: TGTGCCAGCAGCGACCCCTTGACTAGCGGGGGTCAGTACTTC

size: .
D: .
V: TRBV28
J: TRBJ1-1
CDR3: CASSSRPGSISEAFF
DNA: TGTGCCAGCAGTTCCCGGCCAGGGAGTATCTCTGAAGCTTTCTTT

size: .
D: .
V: TRBV5-4
J: TRBJ2-6
CDR3: CATTDPAGANVLTF
DNA: TGTGCCACGACAGATCCGGCTGGGGCCAACGTCCTGACTTTC